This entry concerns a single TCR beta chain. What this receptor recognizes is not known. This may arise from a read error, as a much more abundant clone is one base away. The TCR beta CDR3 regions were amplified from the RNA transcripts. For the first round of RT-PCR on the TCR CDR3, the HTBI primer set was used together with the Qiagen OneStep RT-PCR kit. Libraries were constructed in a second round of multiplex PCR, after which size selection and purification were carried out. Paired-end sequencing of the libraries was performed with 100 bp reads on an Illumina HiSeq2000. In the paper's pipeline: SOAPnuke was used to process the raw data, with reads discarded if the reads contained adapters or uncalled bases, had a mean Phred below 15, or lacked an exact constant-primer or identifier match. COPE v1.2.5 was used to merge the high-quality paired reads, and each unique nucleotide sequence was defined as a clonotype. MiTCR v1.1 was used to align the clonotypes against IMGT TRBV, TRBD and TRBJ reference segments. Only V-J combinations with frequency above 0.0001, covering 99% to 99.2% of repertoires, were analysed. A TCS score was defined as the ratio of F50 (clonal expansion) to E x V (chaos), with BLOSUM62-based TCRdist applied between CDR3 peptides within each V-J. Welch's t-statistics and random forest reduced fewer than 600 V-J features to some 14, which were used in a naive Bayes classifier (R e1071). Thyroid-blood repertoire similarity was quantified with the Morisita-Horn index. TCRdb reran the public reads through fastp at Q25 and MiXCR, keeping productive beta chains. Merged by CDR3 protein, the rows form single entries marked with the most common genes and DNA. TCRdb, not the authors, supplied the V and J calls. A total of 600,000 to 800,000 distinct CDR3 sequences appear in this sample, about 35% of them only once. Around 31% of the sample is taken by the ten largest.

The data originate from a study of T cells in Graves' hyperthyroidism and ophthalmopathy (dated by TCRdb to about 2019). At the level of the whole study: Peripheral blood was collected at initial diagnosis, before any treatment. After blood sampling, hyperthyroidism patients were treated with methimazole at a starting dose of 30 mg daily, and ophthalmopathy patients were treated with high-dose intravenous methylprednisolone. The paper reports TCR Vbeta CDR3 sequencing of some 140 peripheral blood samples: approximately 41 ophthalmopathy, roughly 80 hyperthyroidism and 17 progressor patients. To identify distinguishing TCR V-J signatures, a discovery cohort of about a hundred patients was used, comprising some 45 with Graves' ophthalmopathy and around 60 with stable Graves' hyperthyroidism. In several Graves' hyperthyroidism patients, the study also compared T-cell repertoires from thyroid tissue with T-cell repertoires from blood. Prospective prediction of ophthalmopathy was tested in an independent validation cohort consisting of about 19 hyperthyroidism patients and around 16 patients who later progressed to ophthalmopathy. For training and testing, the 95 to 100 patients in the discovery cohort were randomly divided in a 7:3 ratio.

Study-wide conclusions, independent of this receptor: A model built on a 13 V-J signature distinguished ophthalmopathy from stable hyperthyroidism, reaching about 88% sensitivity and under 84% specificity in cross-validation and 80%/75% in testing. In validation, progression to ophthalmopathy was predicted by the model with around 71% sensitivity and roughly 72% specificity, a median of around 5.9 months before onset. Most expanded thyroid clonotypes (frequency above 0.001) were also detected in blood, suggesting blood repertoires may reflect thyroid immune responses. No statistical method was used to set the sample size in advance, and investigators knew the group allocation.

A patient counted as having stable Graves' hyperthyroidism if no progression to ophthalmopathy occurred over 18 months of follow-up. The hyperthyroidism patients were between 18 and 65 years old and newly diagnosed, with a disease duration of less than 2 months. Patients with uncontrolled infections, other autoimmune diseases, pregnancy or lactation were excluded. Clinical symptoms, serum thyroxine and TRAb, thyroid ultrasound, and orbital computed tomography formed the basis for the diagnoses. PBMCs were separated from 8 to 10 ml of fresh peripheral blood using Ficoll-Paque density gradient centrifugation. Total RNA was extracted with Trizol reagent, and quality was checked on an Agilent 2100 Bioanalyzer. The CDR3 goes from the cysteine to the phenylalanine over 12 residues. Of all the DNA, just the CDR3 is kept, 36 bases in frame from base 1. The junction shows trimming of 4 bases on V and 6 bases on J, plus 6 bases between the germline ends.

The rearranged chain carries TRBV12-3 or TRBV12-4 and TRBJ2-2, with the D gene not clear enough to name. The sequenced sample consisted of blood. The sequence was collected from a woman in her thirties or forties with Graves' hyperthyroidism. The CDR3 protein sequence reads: CASSSGSGELFF. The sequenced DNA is TGTGCCAGCAGTTCTGGGTCCGGGGAGCTGTTTTTT.